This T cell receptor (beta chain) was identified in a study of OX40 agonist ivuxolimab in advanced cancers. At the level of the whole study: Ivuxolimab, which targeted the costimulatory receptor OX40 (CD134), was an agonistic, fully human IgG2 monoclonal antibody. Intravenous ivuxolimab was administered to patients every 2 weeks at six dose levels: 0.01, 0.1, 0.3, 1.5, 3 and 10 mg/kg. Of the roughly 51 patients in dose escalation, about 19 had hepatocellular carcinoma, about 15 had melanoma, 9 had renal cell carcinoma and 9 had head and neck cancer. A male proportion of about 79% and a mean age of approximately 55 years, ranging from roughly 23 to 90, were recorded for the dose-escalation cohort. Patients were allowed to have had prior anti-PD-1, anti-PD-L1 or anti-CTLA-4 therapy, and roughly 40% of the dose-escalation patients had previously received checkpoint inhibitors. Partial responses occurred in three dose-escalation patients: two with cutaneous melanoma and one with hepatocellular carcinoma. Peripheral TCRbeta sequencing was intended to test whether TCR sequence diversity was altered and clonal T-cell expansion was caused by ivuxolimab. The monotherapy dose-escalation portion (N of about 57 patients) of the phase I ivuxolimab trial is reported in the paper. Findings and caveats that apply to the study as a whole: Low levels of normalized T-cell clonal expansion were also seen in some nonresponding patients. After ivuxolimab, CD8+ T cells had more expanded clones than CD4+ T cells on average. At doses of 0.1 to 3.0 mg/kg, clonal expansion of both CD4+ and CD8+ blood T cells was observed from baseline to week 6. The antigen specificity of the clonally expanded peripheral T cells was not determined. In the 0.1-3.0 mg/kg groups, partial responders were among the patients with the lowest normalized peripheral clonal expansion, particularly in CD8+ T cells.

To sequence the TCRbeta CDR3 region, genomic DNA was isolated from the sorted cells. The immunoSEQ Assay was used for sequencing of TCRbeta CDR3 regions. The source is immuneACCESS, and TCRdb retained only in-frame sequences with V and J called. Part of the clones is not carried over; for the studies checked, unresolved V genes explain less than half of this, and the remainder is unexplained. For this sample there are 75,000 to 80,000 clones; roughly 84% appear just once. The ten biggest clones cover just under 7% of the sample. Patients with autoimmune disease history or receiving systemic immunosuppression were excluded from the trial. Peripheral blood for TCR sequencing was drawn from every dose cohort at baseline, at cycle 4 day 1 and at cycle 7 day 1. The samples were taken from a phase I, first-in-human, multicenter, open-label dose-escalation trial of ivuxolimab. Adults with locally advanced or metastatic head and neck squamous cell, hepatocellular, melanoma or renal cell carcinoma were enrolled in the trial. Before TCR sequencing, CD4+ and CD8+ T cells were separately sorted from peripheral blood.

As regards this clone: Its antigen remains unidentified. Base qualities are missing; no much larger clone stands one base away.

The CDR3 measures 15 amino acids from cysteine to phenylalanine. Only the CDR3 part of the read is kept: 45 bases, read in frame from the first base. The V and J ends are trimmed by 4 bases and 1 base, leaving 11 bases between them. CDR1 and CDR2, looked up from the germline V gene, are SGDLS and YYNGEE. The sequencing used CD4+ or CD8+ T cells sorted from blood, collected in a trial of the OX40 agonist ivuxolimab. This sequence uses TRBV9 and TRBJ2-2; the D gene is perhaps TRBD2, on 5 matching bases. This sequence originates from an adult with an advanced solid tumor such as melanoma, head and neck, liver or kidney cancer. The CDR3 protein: CASSRTDLNTGELFF. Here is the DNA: TGTGCCAGCAGCCGGACTGATTTGAACACCGGGGAGCTGTTTTTT.